The 14 T cell receptor beta chains in this list originate from one sample, sequenced in a study of radiotherapy plus CTLA-4 blockade in lung cancer. TCRdb keeps only in-frame clones here, not all; method: immunoSEQ multiplex PCR. The sample yields tens of thousands of clones, approximately 85% seen once. The sequences come from peripheral blood, collected from a patient treated with radiotherapy plus ipilimumab. These receptors were collected from a human donor with non-small cell lung cancer whose response to radiotherapy plus ipilimumab could not be evaluated.

The V and J genes are TRBV4-1 and TRBJ2-5; 9 positions match TRBD1. From germline, CDR1 is MGHRA and CDR2 YSYEKL. CDR3 length: 15 residues. Trimming took 4 bases from V and 2 from J; bases not matched to a gene: 5. Written as DNA, the CDR3 is TGCGCCAGCAGCCCATCCGGGACAGGGCAAGAGACCCAGTACTTC. Translating gives CASSPSGTGQETQYF.

The gene calls are TRBV29-1 and TRBJ2-1; 9 bases are shared with TRBD1. The CDR3 consists of 14 residues. V lost 5 bases, J lost 2 bases, and 4 bases stayed unmatched. CDR1 is SQVTM, CDR2 ANQGSEA, per germline. The CDR3 DNA is TGCAGCGTTCCCGGGACAGGGACCTACAATGAGCAGTTCTTC. Amino acids: CSVPGTGTYNEQFF.

There are a few counts of this clone. The CDR3 DNA is TGTGCCAGCAGCGTAGGACAGGGGGAATGGCAGCCCCAGCATTTT. It is translated as CASSVGQGEWQPQHF. The chain links TRBV9 to TRBJ1-5, with 9 bases fitting TRBD1. V lost 0 bases, J lost 7 bases, and 5 bases stayed unmatched. The CDR3 is 15 residues long. The V gene's germline CDR1 is SGDLS and CDR2 YYNGEE.

This chain joins TRBV5-1 and TRBJ2-3, with TRBD2 matching over 7 bases. The CDR3 extends over 14 amino acids. After removal of 6 bases from V and 3 bases from J, the junction contained 7 bases not matched to a gene. CDR1 is SGHRS and CDR2 is YFSETQ in the germline V gene. Written as DNA, the CDR3 is TGCGCCAGCAAGCGGGAATCGGGGACAGATACGCAGTATTTT. It translates to CASKRESGTDTQYF.

The chain joins TRBV27 to TRBJ1-5; 8 bases are shared with TRBD1. The CDR3 is 18 amino acids. Germline CDR1 reads MNHEY; CDR2 reads SMNVEV (reference sequence). V gave up 5 bases and J gave up 4 bases; unmatched junction bases: 16. CDR3 sequence reads: CASSLGGGQGRLNQPQHF. For the CDR3, the DNA is TGTGCCAGCAGTCTAGGGGGCGGACAGGGAAGGTTAAATCAGCCCCAGCATTTT.

The chain employs TRBV19 and TRBJ1-2; 8 bases map to TRBD1. The CDR3 totals 18 residues. V dropped 2 bases and J dropped 5; count of bases not matched to a gene: 16. Germline loops: CDR1 LNHDA, CDR2 SQIVND (reference sequence). CDR3 amino acids: CASSILPPTGDLRYGYTF. CDR3 nucleotide sequence: TGTGCCAGTAGTATACTGCCGCCGACAGGGGATCTGAGGTATGGCTACACCTTC.

V is TRBV11-2 and J is TRBJ2-7; TRBD2 agrees at 9 bases. V shed 0 bases, J shed 2 bases, and the junction held 2 bases outside the gene matches. Germline CDR1 reads SGHAT; CDR2 reads FQNNGV. CDR3 length: 15 residues. The CDR3: CASSLEVAGAYEQYF. For the CDR3, the DNA is TGTGCCAGCAGCTTAGAGGTAGCGGGGGCCTACGAGCAGTACTTC.

About this clone itself: It is unclear where the CDR3 begins or ends on the DNA, so no DNA is shown, and the CDR3 is as TCRdb lists it. J is TRBJ1-1 and V is TRBV27. Termini included, the CDR3 measures 13 amino acids. Germline CDR1 reads MNHEY; CDR2 reads SMNVEV (reference sequence). This CDR3 reads CASSFGEGDEAFF.

V usage is TRBV2 and J usage is TRBJ1-2; tentatively, D is TRBD1 (5 bases). Between the trimmed V and J ends, which lost 2 bases and 3 bases, there was a span of 16 bases. Germline CDR1 SNHLY, CDR2 FYNNEI. The CDR3 extends over 16 amino acids. CDR3 DNA sequence: TGTGCCAGCAGTGAAAGTCGGGGGGAGGGGCACTATGGCTACACCTTC. Protein sequence: CASSESRGEGHYGYTF.

The genes are TRBV5-1 and TRBJ2-2; D unclear. The germline CDR1 and CDR2 sequences are SGHRS and YFSETQ. The CDR3 contains 12 residues. V was cut by 4 bases and J by 6 bases, with 7 bases left in between. The CDR3 spells CASSPFSGELFF. The CDR3 bases are TGCGCCAGCAGCCCCTTTTCCGGGGAGCTGTTTTTT.

V and J are TRBV13 and TRBJ2-2; 9 positions agree with TRBD1. There are 15 residues in the CDR3. Unmatched junction bases numbered 0, after V lost 0 bases and J lost 4 bases. Germline CDR1 reads PRHDT; CDR2 reads FYEKMQ (reference sequence). In DNA form, the CDR3 reads TGTGCCAGCAGCTTAGGGGGACAGGGCACCGGGGAGCTGTTTTTT. Protein product: CASSLGGQGTGELFF.

The chain has TRBV28 and TRBJ2-4; possible D gene TRBD1, 5 bases. Germline V gives CDR1 MDHEN, CDR2 SYDVKM. This CDR3 is built from 14 residues. With 3 bases removed from V and 8 bases from J, the gap between germline ends came to 14 bases. CDR3 nucleotide sequence: TGTGCCAGCAGTTTCGGTGGCAGGGCGGACATTCAGTACTTC. Translating gives CASSFGGRADIQYF.

This chain's CDR3 is CASSLAGLQGAGELFF. CDR3 nucleotide sequence: TGTGCCAGCAGCTTAGCGGGACTACAGGGAGCGGGGGAGCTGTTTTTT. This chain uses TRBV7-9 with TRBJ2-2, with a tentative D call TRBD2 (7 bases). The CDR3 totals 16 residues. Trimming stripped 0 bases from V and 8 bases from J, with 16 bases between. Germline V gene data show CDR1 as SEHNR and CDR2 as FQNEAQ (reference sequence).

The chain is built from TRBV6-6 and TRBJ2-5, with a weak D call TRBD1 (6 bases). The J call is in doubt because the DNA end fits TRBJ2-7 better. CDR3 length: 15 residues. Germline lookup yields CDR1 MNHNY and CDR2 SVGAGI (reference sequence). The CDR3 bases are TGTGCCAGCAGTTACCACCCTCGACAGGCTGACGAGCAGTACTTC. It codes for CASSYHPRQADEQYF.